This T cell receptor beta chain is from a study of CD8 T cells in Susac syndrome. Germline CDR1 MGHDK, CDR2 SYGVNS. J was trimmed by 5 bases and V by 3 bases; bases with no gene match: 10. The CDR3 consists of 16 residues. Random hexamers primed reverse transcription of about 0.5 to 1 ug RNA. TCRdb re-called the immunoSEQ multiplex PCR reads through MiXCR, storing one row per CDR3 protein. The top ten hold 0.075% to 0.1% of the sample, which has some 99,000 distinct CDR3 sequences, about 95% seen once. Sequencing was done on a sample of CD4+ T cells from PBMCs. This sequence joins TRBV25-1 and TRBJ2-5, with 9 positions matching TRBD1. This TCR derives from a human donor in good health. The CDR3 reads CASSEEGDRVRETQYF. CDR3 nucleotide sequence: TGTGCCAGCAGTGAGGAGGGGGACAGGGTCCGGGAGACCCAGTACTTC.